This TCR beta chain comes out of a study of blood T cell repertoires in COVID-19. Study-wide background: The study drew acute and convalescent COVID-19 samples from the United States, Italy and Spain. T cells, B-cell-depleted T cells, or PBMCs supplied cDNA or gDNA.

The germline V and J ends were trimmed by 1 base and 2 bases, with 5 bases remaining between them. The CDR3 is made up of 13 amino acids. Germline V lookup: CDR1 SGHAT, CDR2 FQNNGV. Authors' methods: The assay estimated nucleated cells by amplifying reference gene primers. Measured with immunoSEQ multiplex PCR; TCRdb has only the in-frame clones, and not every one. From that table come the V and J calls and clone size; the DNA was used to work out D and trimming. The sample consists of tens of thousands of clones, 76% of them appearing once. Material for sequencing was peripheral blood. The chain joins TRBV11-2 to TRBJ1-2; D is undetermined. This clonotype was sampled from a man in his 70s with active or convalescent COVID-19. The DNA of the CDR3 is TGTGCCAGCAGCTTAGGAGGAAACTATGGCTACACCTTC. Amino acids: CASSLGGNYGYTF.